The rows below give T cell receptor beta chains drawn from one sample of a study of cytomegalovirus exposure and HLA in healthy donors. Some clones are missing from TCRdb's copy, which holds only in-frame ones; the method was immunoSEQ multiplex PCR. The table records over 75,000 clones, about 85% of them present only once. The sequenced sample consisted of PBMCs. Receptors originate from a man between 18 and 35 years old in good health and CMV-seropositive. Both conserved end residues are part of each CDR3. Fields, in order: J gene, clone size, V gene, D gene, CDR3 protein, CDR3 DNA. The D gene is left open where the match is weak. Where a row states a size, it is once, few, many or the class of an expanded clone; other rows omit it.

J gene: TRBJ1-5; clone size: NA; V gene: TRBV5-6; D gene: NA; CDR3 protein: CASSYSAGQPQHF; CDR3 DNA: TGTGCCAGCAGCTATAGCGCGGGTCAGCCCCAGCATTTT
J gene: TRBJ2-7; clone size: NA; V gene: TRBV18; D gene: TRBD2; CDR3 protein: CASSPEMGLAGVEQYF; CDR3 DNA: TGTGCCAGCTCACCAGAGATGGGACTAGCGGGAGTCGAGCAGTACTTC
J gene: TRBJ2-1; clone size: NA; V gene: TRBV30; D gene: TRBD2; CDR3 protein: CAWSGEGRRDEQFF; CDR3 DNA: TGTGCCTGGAGTGGGGAGGGACGTAGAGATGAGCAGTTCTTC
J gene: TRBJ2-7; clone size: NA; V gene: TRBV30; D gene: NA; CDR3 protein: CAWAYAQGYEQYF; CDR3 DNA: TGTGCCTGGGCATACGCTCAGGGCTACGAGCAGTACTTC
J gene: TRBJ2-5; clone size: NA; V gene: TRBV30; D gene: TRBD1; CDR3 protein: CAWTTGTGGEGETQYF; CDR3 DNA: TGTGCCTGGACCACAGGGACAGGGGGCGAGGGAGAGACCCAGTACTTC
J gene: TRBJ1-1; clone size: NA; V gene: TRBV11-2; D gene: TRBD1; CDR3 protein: CASSPYRGANTEAFF; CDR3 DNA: TGTGCCAGCAGCCCCTACAGGGGGGCGAACACTGAAGCTTTCTTT
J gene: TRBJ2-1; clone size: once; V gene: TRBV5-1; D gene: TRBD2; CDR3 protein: CASSLAAGGNEQFF; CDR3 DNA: TGCGCCAGCAGCTTGGCAGCGGGAGGAAATGAGCAGTTCTTC
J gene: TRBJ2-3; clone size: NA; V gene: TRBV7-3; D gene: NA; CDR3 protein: CASSSPREDTQYF; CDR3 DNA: TGTGCCAGCAGCTCCCCCAGGGAAGATACGCAGTATTTT
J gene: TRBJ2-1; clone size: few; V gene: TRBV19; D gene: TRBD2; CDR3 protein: CASSMRLADYNEQFF; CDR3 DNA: TGTGCCAGTAGTATGAGACTAGCGGATTACAATGAGCAGTTCTTC
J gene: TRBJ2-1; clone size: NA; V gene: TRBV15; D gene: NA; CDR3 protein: CATSRSREPPYNEQFF; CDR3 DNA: TGTGCCACCAGCCGATCTCGAGAGCCTCCTTACAATGAGCAGTTCTTC
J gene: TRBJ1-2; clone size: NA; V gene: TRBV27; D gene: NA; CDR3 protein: CASSLVGVGQGSDGYTF; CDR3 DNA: TGTGCCAGCAGTTTAGTAGGCGTCGGGCAGGGGTCCGATGGCTACACCTTC
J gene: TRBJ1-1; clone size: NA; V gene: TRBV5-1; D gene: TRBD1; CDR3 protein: CASSGGQGREAFF; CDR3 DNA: TGCGCCAGCAGCGGGGGACAGGGGAGGGAAGCTTTCTTT
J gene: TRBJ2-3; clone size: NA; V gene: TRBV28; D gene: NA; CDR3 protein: CASSATRASTDTQYF; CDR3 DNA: TGTGCCAGCAGTGCCACTAGGGCCAGCACAGATACGCAGTATTTT
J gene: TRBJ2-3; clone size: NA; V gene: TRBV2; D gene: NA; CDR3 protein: CASKETDTQYF; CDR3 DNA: TGTGCCAGCAAGGAGACAGATACGCAGTATTTT
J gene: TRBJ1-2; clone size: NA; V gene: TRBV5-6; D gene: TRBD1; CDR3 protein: CASGTGARYGYTF; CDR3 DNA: TGTGCCAGCGGGACAGGGGCGCGGTATGGCTACACCTTC
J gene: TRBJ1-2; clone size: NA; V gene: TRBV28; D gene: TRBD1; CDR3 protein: CASSPSGTVSGYTF; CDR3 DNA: TGTGCCAGCAGTCCATCCGGGACAGTCTCTGGCTACACCTTC